Listed below are T cell receptor beta chains from one sample, sequenced in a study of CD8+ T cells in alopecia areata. TCRdb's table, derived via immunoSEQ multiplex PCR, lists solely in-frame clones and lacks some. Of some 170,000 clones in the sample, approximately 59% are singletons; the top ten hold 15% to 20%. The sequences come from CD4+ T cells sorted from blood, collected between weeks 55 and 65, from a patient treated with tofacitinib. The receptors originated from a human donor with alopecia areata. Both conserved end residues are trimmed from each CDR3. D genes are given only for firm matches.

>TRBD1|12|TRBJ1-5|TRBV30
AWSGTGGGQPQH
>NA|12|TRBJ1-2|TRBV6-5
ASQERAGVYGYT
>NA|15|TRBJ2-7|TRBV1
TSSQRTLAGARYEQY
>NA|10|TRBJ2-3|TRBV29-1
SAEGVTDTQY
>NA|9|TRBJ2-5|TRBV2
ASSEKETQY
>NA|11|TRBJ1-1|TRBV2
ASTYSPNTEAF
>NA|11|TRBJ1-1|TRBV30
AWNQGLNTEAF
>NA|12|TRBJ1-2|TRBV5-6
ASSLFGQGDGYT
>NA|9|TRBJ1-4|TRBV29-1
ALGKAEKLF
>TRBD1|12|TRBJ1-2|TRBV7-2
ASSSSGGLYGYT
>NA|12|TRBJ1-6|TRBV7-8
ASSSRRFDSPLH
>NA|12|TRBJ2-4|TRBV25-1
ASSDKGSQNIQY
>NA|14|TRBJ1-6|TRBV7-3
ASSQSARGNNSPLH
>NA|14|TRBJ2-1|TRBV10-3
AISGGEGAPYNEQF
>NA|12|TRBJ1-2|TRBV30
AWSSRDGNYGYT
>NA|15|TRBJ2-6|TRBV18
ASSPLTAASGANVLT
>TRBD1|15|TRBJ1-3|TRBV7-9
ASSLATTGGMVNTIY
>NA|11|TRBJ1-1|TRBV29-1
SVVRPLNTEAF
>TRBD1|14|TRBJ2-5|TRBV15
ATSRDYHRGQETQY
>NA|13|TRBJ1-6|TRBV5-6
ASSLHRDKPFTLH
>NA|9|TRBJ2-2|TRBV30
AGMGTGELF
>NA|13|TRBJ2-2|TRBV7-9
ASSLGHLNTGELF
>NA|12|TRBJ2-7|TRBV5-1
ASKGLGGAYEQY
>NA|15|TRBJ1-2|TRBV15
ATSRRTGTGKNYGYT
>NA|11|TRBJ1-1|TRBV5-6
ASSVGTNTEAF
>NA|10|TRBJ2-5|TRBV5-1
ASSPDRETQY
>NA|11|TRBJ2-2|TRBV4-1
ASSPEFAGELF
>NA|13|TRBJ1-5|TRBV15
ATSRDLGSNQPQH
>NA|13|TRBJ1-2|TRBV7-6
ASSLDNFPGRGYT
>TRBD1|14|TRBJ2-7|TRBV5-1
ASSLHPGQGVYEQY
>NA|13|TRBJ1-5|TRBV4-2
ASSQGGTGGQPQH
>NA|10|TRBJ2-3|TRBV2
ASSLDSDTQY
>NA|13|TRBJ1-1|TRBV30
AWSLPTGYRTEAF
>TRBD1|13|TRBJ1-4|TRBV7-2
ASSLAQGAREKLF
>NA|11|TRBJ1-2|TRBV14
ASSPDPRRGYT
>TRBD1|12|TRBJ2-7|TRBV2
ASRPGTGPGEQY
>NA|10|TRBJ1-1|TRBV30
AWGHPNTEAF
>NA|12|TRBJ2-3|TRBV30
AWITSRGTDTQY
>NA|11|TRBJ1-1|TRBV5-4
ASSLQMNTEAF
>TRBD1|11|TRBJ1-5|TRBV30
AWSGQGYQPQH
>TRBD1|11|TRBJ2-7|TRBV29-1
SVRQGGTYEQY
>NA|13|TRBJ1-2|TRBV29-1
SVEDKRGSGYGYT
>NA|11|TRBJ2-5|TRBV2
ASSGQLQETQY
>NA|15|TRBJ2-7|TRBV4-1
ASSRAEAGAITYEQY
>NA|9|TRBJ2-1|TRBV5-1
ASSLANEQF